The T cell receptor (beta chain) under discussion was sequenced for a study of T cells in Graves' hyperthyroidism and ophthalmopathy (dated by TCRdb to 2018 to 2020). For the study in its entirety: Peripheral blood samples were taken at initial diagnosis, before any treatment was given. Following sampling, methimazole starting at 30 mg daily was given to hyperthyroidism patients, and high-dose intravenous methylprednisolone was given to ophthalmopathy patients. The paper reports TCR Vbeta CDR3 sequencing of approximately 140 peripheral blood samples: fewer than 50 ophthalmopathy, some 80 hyperthyroidism and approximately 17 progressor patients. In addition, the study compared T-cell repertoires in thyroid tissue and in blood from about six Graves' hyperthyroidism patients. The roughly 100 discovery patients were divided at random into training and test sets in a 7:3 ratio. Prospective prediction of ophthalmopathy was tested in an independent validation cohort consisting of 18 to 20 hyperthyroidism patients and more than 15 patients who later progressed to ophthalmopathy. To identify distinguishing TCR V-J signatures, a discovery cohort of about 100 patients was used, comprising some 45 with Graves' ophthalmopathy and approximately 58 with stable Graves' hyperthyroidism.

This clonotype was seen a few times. Its antigen remains unidentified. No per-base quality is available; no much larger clone lies one base away. Amplification of TCR beta CDR3 regions was carried out from RNA transcripts. The first round of RT-PCR for the TCR CDR3 was performed with the HTBI primer set and the Qiagen OneStep RT-PCR kit. Libraries were constructed in a second round of multiplex PCR, after which size selection and purification were carried out. The libraries were sequenced on an Illumina HiSeq2000 using paired-end 100 bp reads. The study's own analysis went as follows. SOAPnuke was used to process the raw data, throwing out any read that contained adapters or uncalled bases, had a mean Phred below 15, or lacked an exact constant-primer or identifier match. COPE v1.2.5 was used to merge the high-quality paired reads, and each unique nucleotide sequence was defined as a clonotype. MiTCR v1.1 was used to align the clonotypes against IMGT TRBV, TRBD and TRBJ reference segments. The analysis was restricted to V-J combinations with a frequency above 0.0001, which together covered 99.2% of the repertoires. The TCS score was defined as F50 (clonal expansion) divided by E x V (chaos), with BLOSUM62-based TCRdist calculated between CDR3 peptides within each V-J. Welch's t-statistics and random forest reduced fewer than 550 V-J features to 13, which were used in a naive Bayes classifier (R e1071). The public reads were reanalyzed by TCRdb: fastp trimming at Q25, MiXCR alignment, in-frame beta chains only. Each CDR3 protein appears once, grouped with its most common genes and DNA. The V and J calls shown here were made by TCRdb, not taken from the authors' results. For this sample the table gives 150,000 to 200,000 distinct CDR3 sequences, of which 9.4% were detected only once. The top ten clones comprise more than 20% of the sample.

Summary of the overall study and its limitations: A model built on a 13 V-J signature distinguished ophthalmopathy from stable hyperthyroidism, reaching roughly 88% sensitivity and about 81% specificity in cross-validation and 80%/75% in testing. No statistical method was used to set the sample size in advance, and investigators knew the group allocation. Most expanded thyroid clonotypes (frequency above 0.001) were also detected in blood, a finding suggesting that blood repertoires may reflect thyroid immune responses. In validation, the model predicted progression to ophthalmopathy a median of 6.5 months before onset, with approximately 71% sensitivity and about 72% specificity.

Hyperthyroidism patients were newly diagnosed, with disease duration under 2 months, and aged 18 to 65 years. Any patient with an uncontrolled infection, another autoimmune disease, pregnancy or lactation was excluded. Diagnoses were established on the basis of clinical symptoms, serum thyroxine and TRAb, thyroid ultrasound, and orbital computed tomography. For progressor patients, blood was drawn at the first diagnosis of hyperthyroidism, before any ophthalmopathy symptoms had appeared. Ficoll-Paque density gradient centrifugation was used to isolate PBMCs from around 10 ml of fresh peripheral blood. Progressor patients were first diagnosed with Graves' hyperthyroidism and then developed ophthalmopathy during follow-up. Total RNA was extracted using Trizol reagent, and RNA quality was assessed on an Agilent 2100 Bioanalyzer. Its CDR3 holds 14 amino acids, cysteine through phenylalanine. Of all the DNA, just the CDR3 is kept, 42 bases in frame from base 1. As encoded in the germline V gene, CDR1 is MNHNS while CDR2 is SASEGT. Relative to germline, V is 8 bases shorter and J is 1 base shorter, with 14 bases between their ends.

Sequencing was performed on blood. The chain links TRBV6-1 with TRBJ1-1; a confident D gene designation cannot be given. This clonotype was sampled from a woman aged 18-29 years with Graves' hyperthyroidism that later progressed to Graves' ophthalmopathy. The CDR3 is CASALDYRNTEAFF. The DNA reads as follows: TGTGCCAGCGCACTGGACTACAGGAACACTGAAGCTTTCTTT.